This is a list of T cell receptor beta chains from one sample in a study of radiotherapy plus CTLA-4 blockade in lung cancer. Profiled with immunoSEQ multiplex PCR; TCRdb holds only in-frame clones, not every one. Found here are tens of thousands of clones, 60% to 80% of them singletons; the top ten hold 2% to 3%. This material consisted of peripheral blood, taken from a patient treated with radiotherapy plus ipilimumab. Receptor source: a human donor with non-small cell lung cancer whose response to radiotherapy plus ipilimumab could not be evaluated. Both conserved end residues are part of each CDR3. Fields, in order: CDR3 length, D gene, V gene, J gene, clone size, CDR3 protein, CDR3 DNA. D genes are given only for firm matches. Not all rows give a size; the values are once, few, many and, for expanded clones, a class.

cdr3_length: 11
d_call: -
v_call: TRBV10-3
j_call: TRBJ1-1
clone_size: -
cdr3_aa: CAIGSNTEAFF
cdr3_nt: TGTGCCATCGGGAGTAACACTGAAGCTTTCTTT

cdr3_length: 15
d_call: -
v_call: TRBV5-8
j_call: TRBJ1-4
clone_size: -
cdr3_aa: CASSQAGGRSEKLFF
cdr3_nt: TGTGCCAGCAGCCAGGCGGGGGGGCGAAGTGAAAAACTGTTTTTT

cdr3_length: 15
d_call: TRBD2
v_call: TRBV9
j_call: TRBJ2-1
clone_size: -
cdr3_aa: CASSVGLAAYNEQFF
cdr3_nt: TGTGCCAGCAGCGTAGGACTAGCGGCTTACAATGAGCAGTTCTTC

cdr3_length: 14
d_call: TRBD1
v_call: TRBV28
j_call: TRBJ1-4
clone_size: -
cdr3_aa: CASSLTGRNQKLFF
cdr3_nt: TGTGCCAGCAGTCTGACAGGGAGAAATCAAAAACTGTTTTTT

cdr3_length: 14
d_call: TRBD2
v_call: TRBV7-2
j_call: TRBJ2-7
clone_size: few
cdr3_aa: CASSLSGNSYEQYF
cdr3_nt: TGTGCCAGCAGCTTAAGCGGGAACTCCTACGAGCAGTACTTC

cdr3_length: 21
d_call: TRBD2
v_call: TRBV5-1
j_call: TRBJ2-2
clone_size: -
cdr3_aa: CASSHGRDWTSGGANTGELFF
cdr3_nt: TGCGCCAGCAGCCATGGGCGAGATTGGACTAGCGGGGGGGCGAACACCGGGGAGCTGTTTTTT

cdr3_length: 14
d_call: TRBD2
v_call: TRBV7-6
j_call: TRBJ2-7
clone_size: once
cdr3_aa: CASSLVMRGVEQYF
cdr3_nt: TGTGCCAGCAGCTTAGTCATGCGGGGGGTCGAGCAGTACTTC

cdr3_length: 16
d_call: TRBD2
v_call: TRBV7-2
j_call: TRBJ2-7
clone_size: -
cdr3_aa: CASSLRTSGRAYEQYF
cdr3_nt: TGTGCCAGCAGCTTAAGAACTAGCGGGAGGGCCTACGAGCAGTACTTC

cdr3_length: 15
d_call: TRBD2
v_call: TRBV28
j_call: TRBJ2-5
clone_size: -
cdr3_aa: CASTRGGRAFETQYF
cdr3_nt: TGTGCCAGCACCCGTGGCGGGAGGGCCTTCGAGACCCAGTACTTC

cdr3_length: 14
d_call: -
v_call: TRBV6-6
j_call: TRBJ1-1
clone_size: few
cdr3_aa: CASSSGRSDTEAFF
cdr3_nt: TGTGCCAGCAGTTCGGGGAGATCGGACACTGAAGCTTTCTTT

cdr3_length: 16
d_call: TRBD2
v_call: TRBV7-9
j_call: TRBJ2-7
clone_size: -
cdr3_aa: CASSPGRLAGTYEQYF
cdr3_nt: TGTGCCAGCAGCCCCGGAAGACTAGCGGGTACCTACGAGCAGTACTTC

cdr3_length: 15
d_call: -
v_call: TRBV4-1
j_call: TRBJ2-1
clone_size: -
cdr3_aa: CASSQVVSRYNEQFF
cdr3_nt: TGCGCCAGCAGCCAAGTGGTTAGTCGATACAATGAGCAGTTCTTC

cdr3_length: 13
d_call: -
v_call: TRBV27
j_call: TRBJ2-7
clone_size: -
cdr3_aa: CATSWASSYEQYF
cdr3_nt: TGTGCCACCTCTTGGGCGAGCTCCTACGAGCAGTACTTC

cdr3_length: 14
d_call: TRBD2
v_call: TRBV29-1
j_call: TRBJ2-7
clone_size: -
cdr3_aa: CSVAFSGDSYEQYF
cdr3_nt: TGCAGCGTTGCTTTTAGCGGGGACTCCTACGAGCAGTACTTC

cdr3_length: 16
d_call: -
v_call: TRBV7-9
j_call: TRBJ1-4
clone_size: -
cdr3_aa: CASSLREFATNEKLFF
cdr3_nt: TGTGCCAGCAGCCTGAGAGAATTTGCAACTAATGAAAAACTGTTTTTT

cdr3_length: 14
d_call: -
v_call: TRBV7-6
j_call: TRBJ2-7
clone_size: -
cdr3_aa: CASSLDGSGDEQYF
cdr3_nt: TGTGCCAGCAGCTTAGACGGGTCCGGTGACGAGCAGTACTTC